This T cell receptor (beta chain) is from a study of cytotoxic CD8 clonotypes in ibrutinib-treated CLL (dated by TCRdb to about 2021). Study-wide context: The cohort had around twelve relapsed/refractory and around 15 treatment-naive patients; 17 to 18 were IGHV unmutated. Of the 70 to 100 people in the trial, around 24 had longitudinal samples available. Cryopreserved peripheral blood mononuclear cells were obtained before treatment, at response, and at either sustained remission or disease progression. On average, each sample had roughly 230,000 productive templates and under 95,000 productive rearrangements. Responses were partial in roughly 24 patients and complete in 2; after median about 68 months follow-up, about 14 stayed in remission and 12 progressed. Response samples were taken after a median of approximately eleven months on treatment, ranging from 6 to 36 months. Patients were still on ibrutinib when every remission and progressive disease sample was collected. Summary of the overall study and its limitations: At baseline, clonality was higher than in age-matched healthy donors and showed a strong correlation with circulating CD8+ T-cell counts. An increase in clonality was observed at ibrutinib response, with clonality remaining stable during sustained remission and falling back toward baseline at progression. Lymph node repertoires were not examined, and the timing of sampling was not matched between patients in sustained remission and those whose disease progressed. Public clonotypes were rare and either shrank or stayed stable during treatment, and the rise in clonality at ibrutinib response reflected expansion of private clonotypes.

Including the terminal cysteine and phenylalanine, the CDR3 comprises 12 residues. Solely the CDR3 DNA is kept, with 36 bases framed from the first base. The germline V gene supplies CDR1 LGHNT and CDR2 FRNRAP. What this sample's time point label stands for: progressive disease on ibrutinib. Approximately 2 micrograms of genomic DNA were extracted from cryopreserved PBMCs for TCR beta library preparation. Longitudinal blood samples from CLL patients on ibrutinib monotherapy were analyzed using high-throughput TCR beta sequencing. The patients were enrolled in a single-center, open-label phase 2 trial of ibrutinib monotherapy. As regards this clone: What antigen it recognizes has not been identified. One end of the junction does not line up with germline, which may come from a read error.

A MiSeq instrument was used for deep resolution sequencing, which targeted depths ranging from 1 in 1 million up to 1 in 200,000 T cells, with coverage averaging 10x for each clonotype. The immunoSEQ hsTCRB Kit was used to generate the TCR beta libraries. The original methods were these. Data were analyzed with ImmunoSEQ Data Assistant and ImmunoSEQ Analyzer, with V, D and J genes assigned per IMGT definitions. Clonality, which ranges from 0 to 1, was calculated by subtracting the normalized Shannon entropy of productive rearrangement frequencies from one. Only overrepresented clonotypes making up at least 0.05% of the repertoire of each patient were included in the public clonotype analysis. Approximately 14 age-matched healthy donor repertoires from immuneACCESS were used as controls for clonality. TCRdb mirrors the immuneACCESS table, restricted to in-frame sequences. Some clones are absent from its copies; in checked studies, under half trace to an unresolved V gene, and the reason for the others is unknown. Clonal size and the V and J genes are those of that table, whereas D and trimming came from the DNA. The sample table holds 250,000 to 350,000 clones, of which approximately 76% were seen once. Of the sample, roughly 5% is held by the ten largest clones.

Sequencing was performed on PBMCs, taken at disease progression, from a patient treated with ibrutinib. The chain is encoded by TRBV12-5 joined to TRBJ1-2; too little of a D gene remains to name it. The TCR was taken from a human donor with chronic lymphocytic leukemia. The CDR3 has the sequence CASGHGGYGYTF. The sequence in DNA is TGTGCCAGTGGTCACGGAGGTTATGGCTACACCTTC. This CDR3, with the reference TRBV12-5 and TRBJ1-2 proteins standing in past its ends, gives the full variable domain DARVTQTPRHKVTEMGQEVTMRCQPILGHNTVFWYRQTMMQGLELLAYFRNRAPLDDSGMPKDRFSAEMPDATLATLKIQPSEPRDSAVYFCASGHGGYGYTFGSGTRLTVV.